A single sample gave rise to the 17 T cell receptor beta chains below, sequenced in a study of memory CD4+ T cells and cytomegalovirus serostatus. Single viable CD3+CD4+CD8-CD45RO+ cells were sorted as the memory CD4+ T cells. Assay: immunoSEQ multiplex PCR; the TCRdb copy retains only in-frame clones and omits some. The profile covers approximately 50,000 clones, with roughly 78% appearing a single time and roughly 0.61% taken by the ten largest. Material: memory CD4+ T cells from blood. Receptor source: an adult in good health and CMV-seronegative.

The chain carries TRBV5-8 and TRBJ2-3; 8 nucleotides line up with TRBD2. Germline V lookup: CDR1 SGHTS, CDR2 YDEGEE. Trimming at V came to 4 bases and at J to 2 bases, leaving 3 bases not matched to a gene. This CDR3 is built from 14 residues. The CDR3 spells CASSLSGATDTQYF. The CDR3 DNA reads TGTGCCAGCAGCCTTAGCGGGGCCACAGATACGCAGTATTTT.

This chain connects TRBV29-1 to TRBJ1-2; no clear D. Trimming shortened V by 3 bases and J by 8 bases, and 7 bases separated the two germline ends. Germline values: CDR1 SQVTM, CDR2 ANQGSEA. The CDR3 is 10 residues long. The CDR3 region is CSVEEGGYTF. The CDR3, as DNA: TGCAGCGTTGAGGAGGGAGGCTACACCTTC.

The rearrangement links TRBV18 to TRBJ1-2, with 8 bases matching TRBD1. This CDR3 is 15 amino acids long. The V segment lost 4 bases and the J segment 5 bases; nucleotides outside the gene matches: 9. CDR1 is KGHSH, CDR2 LQKENI, per germline. For the CDR3, the DNA is TGTGCCAGCTCACGCGGAGAGACAGGGGAATATGGCTACACCTTC. Protein product: CASSRGETGEYGYTF. The whole variable domain, filled in from reference TRBV18 and TRBJ1-2, reads NAGVMQNPRHLVRRRGQEARLRCSPMKGHSHVYWYRQLPEEGLKFMVYLQKENIIDESGMPKERFSAEFPKEGPSILRIQQVVRGDSAAYFCASSRGETGEYGYTFGSGTRLTVV.

V gene TRBV28 combines with J gene TRBJ2-5; D is tentatively TRBD1 or TRBD2 (5 bases each). CDR1 and CDR2 (germline): MDHEN, SYDVKM. The CDR3 contains 15 residues. V dropped 6 bases and J dropped 2 bases, with 16 bases sitting between them. The CDR3 nucleotides are TGTGCCAGCAGCCACGTCGAGGGGCGGCAAGAGACCCAGTACTTC. Protein: CASSHVEGRQETQYF. Using reference TRBV28 and TRBJ2-5 for the parts outside the CDR3, the full variable domain is DVKVTQSSRYLVKRTGEKVFLECVQDMDHENMFWYRQDPGLGLRLIYFSYDVKMKEKGDIPEGYSVSREKKERFSLILESASTNQTSMYLCASSHVEGRQETQYFGPGTRLLVL.

This rearrangement joins TRBV7-9 to TRBJ2-7, with D hard to call. This CDR3 has 12 residues. CDR1 is SEHNR and CDR2 is FQNEAQ in the germline V gene (reference sequence). V lost 1 base to trimming and J lost 6 bases, with 7 bases between them. The CDR3 bases are TGTGCCAGCAGCTTAGTGAGTCCCGAGCAGTACTTC. Translating gives CASSLVSPEQYF. Filled out from reference TRBV7-9 and TRBJ2-7, the complete variable domain reads DTGVSQNPRHKITKRGQNVTFRCDPISEHNRLYWYRQTLGQGPEFLTYFQNEAQLEKSRLLSDRFSAERPKGSFSTLEIQRTEQGDSAMYLCASSLVSPEQYFGPGTRLTVT.

The V and J genes are TRBV11-2 and TRBJ1-2, with a weak D call TRBD1 (6 bases). The V gene's germline CDR1 is SGHAT and CDR2 FQNNGV. Trimming removed 5 bases from V and 4 bases from J, with 11 bases in between. The CDR3 is made up of 13 amino acids. The CDR3 region is CASSPDRSYGYTF. The CDR3 DNA follows: TGTGCCAGCAGCCCTGACAGGAGCTATGGCTACACCTTC.

J is TRBJ2-2 and V is TRBV7-9, with 7 bases fitting TRBD1. The germline CDR1 and CDR2 sequences are SEHNR and FQNEAQ (reference sequence). Trimming at V came to 1 base and at J to 2 bases, leaving 4 bases not matched to a gene. The CDR3 length is 16 residues. The CDR3 is CASSLGGTVNTGELFF. The CDR3 bases are TGTGCCAGCAGCTTAGGGGGGACAGTTAACACCGGGGAGCTGTTTTTT.

The chain carries TRBV18 and TRBJ2-6, with D hard to call. Trimming took off 4 bases at V and 0 bases at J, with 19 bases between the two ends. The germline V gene encodes CDR1 KGHSH and CDR2 LQKENI. This CDR3 has 19 amino acids. In nucleotides, the CDR3 is TGTGCCAGCTCACTATCCTCCCTCGGACGAACCTCTGGGGCCAACGTCCTGACTTTC. It translates to CASSLSSLGRTSGANVLTF.

This chain connects TRBV11-2 to TRBJ2-7; D is unresolved. This CDR3 is 14 amino acids long. Trimming shortened V by 2 bases and J by 2 bases, and 10 bases separated the two germline ends. The germline gives CDR1 SGHAT, CDR2 FQNNGV. This CDR3 reads CASSLSQLTYEQYF. The CDR3 DNA reads as TGTGCCAGCAGCTTAAGCCAGCTCACCTACGAGCAGTACTTC.

This clone was seen a handful of times. The rearrangement uses TRBV27 and TRBJ2-7; D remains ambiguous. Germline V gene data show CDR1 as MNHEY and CDR2 as SMNVEV (reference sequence). This CDR3 is 15 amino acids long. Between the trimmed V and J ends, which lost 2 bases and 2 bases, there was a span of 13 bases. CDR3 coding DNA: TGTGCCAGCAGTTTACAGGCAGATCGGCCCTACGAGCAGTACTTC. Its protein product is CASSLQADRPYEQYF.

The CDR3 nucleotides read TGTGCCAGCAGTCCAGAGGGGGCTGGAAACACCATATATTTT. It translates to CASSPEGAGNTIYF. This chain joins TRBV28 and TRBJ1-3; TRBD1 is a possible D gene (6 bases). The CDR3 runs 14 residues. Germline values: CDR1 MDHEN, CDR2 SYDVKM. V lost 5 bases and J lost 2, with 10 bases in between.

This clone has more than one count but fewer than ten. The chain links TRBV6-1 to TRBJ1-2; unclear D gene. CDR1 MNHNS and CDR2 SASEGT come from the germline V gene. The CDR3 spans 13 residues. Trimming pared 4 bases from V and 4 bases from J, leaving 10 bases between. The CDR3 bases are TGTGCCAGCAGTGCTGACGAACCCTATGGCTACACCTTC. It codes for CASSADEPYGYTF.

The chain carries TRBV12-5 and TRBJ2-1, with 7 bases matching TRBD1. CDR3 length: 13 residues. Germline-derived CDR1 and CDR2 are LGHNT and FRNRAP. The J segment lost 4 bases and the V segment lost 6 bases, leaving 3 bases of the junction unmatched. This CDR3 reads CASGQGQYNEQFF. Written as DNA, the CDR3 is TGTGCTAGTGGCCAGGGACAGTACAATGAGCAGTTCTTC.

The J gene is TRBJ2-5, the V gene TRBV29-1; a weak D match, TRBD2 (6 bases). Germline V gives CDR1 SQVTM, CDR2 ANQGSEA. This CDR3 spans 11 amino acids. The V gene lost 6 bases and the J gene lost 2 bases, with 7 bases spanning the gap. The CDR3 reads CSVGTQETQYF. CDR3 sequence (DNA): TGCAGCGTAGGGACTCAAGAGACCCAGTACTTC.

This chain connects TRBV19 to TRBJ2-4; tentatively, D is TRBD1 (5 bases). This CDR3 spans 12 amino acids. V was clipped by 7 bases and J by 5 bases, with 9 bases between them. Germline values: CDR1 LNHDA, CDR2 SQIVND (reference sequence). Here the CDR3 reads CASKTRENIQYF. In DNA form, the CDR3 reads TGTGCCAGTAAGACCAGGGAAAACATTCAGTACTTC.

The rearrangement uses TRBV12-5 and TRBJ2-7, with D unclear. The CDR3 has 14 amino acids. Trimming cost V 2 bases and J 7 bases, with 15 bases left between them. Germline V lookup: CDR1 LGHNT, CDR2 FRNRAP. The CDR3 coding sequence is TGTGCTAGTGGTTTGCTCCCTCAGGTCAGGGAGCAGTACTTC. This translates into CASGLLPQVREQYF.

This chain links TRBV28 with TRBJ1-5; 9 positions match TRBD1. V lost 5 bases and J lost 4; bases outside the gene matches: 18. Germline CDR1 MDHEN, CDR2 SYDVKM. This CDR3 has 19 amino acids. CDR3 residues: CASSRTGTGWRSENQPQHF. CDR3 nucleotide sequence: TGTGCCAGCAGTCGTACTGGGACAGGGTGGCGGTCAGAGAATCAGCCCCAGCATTTT.